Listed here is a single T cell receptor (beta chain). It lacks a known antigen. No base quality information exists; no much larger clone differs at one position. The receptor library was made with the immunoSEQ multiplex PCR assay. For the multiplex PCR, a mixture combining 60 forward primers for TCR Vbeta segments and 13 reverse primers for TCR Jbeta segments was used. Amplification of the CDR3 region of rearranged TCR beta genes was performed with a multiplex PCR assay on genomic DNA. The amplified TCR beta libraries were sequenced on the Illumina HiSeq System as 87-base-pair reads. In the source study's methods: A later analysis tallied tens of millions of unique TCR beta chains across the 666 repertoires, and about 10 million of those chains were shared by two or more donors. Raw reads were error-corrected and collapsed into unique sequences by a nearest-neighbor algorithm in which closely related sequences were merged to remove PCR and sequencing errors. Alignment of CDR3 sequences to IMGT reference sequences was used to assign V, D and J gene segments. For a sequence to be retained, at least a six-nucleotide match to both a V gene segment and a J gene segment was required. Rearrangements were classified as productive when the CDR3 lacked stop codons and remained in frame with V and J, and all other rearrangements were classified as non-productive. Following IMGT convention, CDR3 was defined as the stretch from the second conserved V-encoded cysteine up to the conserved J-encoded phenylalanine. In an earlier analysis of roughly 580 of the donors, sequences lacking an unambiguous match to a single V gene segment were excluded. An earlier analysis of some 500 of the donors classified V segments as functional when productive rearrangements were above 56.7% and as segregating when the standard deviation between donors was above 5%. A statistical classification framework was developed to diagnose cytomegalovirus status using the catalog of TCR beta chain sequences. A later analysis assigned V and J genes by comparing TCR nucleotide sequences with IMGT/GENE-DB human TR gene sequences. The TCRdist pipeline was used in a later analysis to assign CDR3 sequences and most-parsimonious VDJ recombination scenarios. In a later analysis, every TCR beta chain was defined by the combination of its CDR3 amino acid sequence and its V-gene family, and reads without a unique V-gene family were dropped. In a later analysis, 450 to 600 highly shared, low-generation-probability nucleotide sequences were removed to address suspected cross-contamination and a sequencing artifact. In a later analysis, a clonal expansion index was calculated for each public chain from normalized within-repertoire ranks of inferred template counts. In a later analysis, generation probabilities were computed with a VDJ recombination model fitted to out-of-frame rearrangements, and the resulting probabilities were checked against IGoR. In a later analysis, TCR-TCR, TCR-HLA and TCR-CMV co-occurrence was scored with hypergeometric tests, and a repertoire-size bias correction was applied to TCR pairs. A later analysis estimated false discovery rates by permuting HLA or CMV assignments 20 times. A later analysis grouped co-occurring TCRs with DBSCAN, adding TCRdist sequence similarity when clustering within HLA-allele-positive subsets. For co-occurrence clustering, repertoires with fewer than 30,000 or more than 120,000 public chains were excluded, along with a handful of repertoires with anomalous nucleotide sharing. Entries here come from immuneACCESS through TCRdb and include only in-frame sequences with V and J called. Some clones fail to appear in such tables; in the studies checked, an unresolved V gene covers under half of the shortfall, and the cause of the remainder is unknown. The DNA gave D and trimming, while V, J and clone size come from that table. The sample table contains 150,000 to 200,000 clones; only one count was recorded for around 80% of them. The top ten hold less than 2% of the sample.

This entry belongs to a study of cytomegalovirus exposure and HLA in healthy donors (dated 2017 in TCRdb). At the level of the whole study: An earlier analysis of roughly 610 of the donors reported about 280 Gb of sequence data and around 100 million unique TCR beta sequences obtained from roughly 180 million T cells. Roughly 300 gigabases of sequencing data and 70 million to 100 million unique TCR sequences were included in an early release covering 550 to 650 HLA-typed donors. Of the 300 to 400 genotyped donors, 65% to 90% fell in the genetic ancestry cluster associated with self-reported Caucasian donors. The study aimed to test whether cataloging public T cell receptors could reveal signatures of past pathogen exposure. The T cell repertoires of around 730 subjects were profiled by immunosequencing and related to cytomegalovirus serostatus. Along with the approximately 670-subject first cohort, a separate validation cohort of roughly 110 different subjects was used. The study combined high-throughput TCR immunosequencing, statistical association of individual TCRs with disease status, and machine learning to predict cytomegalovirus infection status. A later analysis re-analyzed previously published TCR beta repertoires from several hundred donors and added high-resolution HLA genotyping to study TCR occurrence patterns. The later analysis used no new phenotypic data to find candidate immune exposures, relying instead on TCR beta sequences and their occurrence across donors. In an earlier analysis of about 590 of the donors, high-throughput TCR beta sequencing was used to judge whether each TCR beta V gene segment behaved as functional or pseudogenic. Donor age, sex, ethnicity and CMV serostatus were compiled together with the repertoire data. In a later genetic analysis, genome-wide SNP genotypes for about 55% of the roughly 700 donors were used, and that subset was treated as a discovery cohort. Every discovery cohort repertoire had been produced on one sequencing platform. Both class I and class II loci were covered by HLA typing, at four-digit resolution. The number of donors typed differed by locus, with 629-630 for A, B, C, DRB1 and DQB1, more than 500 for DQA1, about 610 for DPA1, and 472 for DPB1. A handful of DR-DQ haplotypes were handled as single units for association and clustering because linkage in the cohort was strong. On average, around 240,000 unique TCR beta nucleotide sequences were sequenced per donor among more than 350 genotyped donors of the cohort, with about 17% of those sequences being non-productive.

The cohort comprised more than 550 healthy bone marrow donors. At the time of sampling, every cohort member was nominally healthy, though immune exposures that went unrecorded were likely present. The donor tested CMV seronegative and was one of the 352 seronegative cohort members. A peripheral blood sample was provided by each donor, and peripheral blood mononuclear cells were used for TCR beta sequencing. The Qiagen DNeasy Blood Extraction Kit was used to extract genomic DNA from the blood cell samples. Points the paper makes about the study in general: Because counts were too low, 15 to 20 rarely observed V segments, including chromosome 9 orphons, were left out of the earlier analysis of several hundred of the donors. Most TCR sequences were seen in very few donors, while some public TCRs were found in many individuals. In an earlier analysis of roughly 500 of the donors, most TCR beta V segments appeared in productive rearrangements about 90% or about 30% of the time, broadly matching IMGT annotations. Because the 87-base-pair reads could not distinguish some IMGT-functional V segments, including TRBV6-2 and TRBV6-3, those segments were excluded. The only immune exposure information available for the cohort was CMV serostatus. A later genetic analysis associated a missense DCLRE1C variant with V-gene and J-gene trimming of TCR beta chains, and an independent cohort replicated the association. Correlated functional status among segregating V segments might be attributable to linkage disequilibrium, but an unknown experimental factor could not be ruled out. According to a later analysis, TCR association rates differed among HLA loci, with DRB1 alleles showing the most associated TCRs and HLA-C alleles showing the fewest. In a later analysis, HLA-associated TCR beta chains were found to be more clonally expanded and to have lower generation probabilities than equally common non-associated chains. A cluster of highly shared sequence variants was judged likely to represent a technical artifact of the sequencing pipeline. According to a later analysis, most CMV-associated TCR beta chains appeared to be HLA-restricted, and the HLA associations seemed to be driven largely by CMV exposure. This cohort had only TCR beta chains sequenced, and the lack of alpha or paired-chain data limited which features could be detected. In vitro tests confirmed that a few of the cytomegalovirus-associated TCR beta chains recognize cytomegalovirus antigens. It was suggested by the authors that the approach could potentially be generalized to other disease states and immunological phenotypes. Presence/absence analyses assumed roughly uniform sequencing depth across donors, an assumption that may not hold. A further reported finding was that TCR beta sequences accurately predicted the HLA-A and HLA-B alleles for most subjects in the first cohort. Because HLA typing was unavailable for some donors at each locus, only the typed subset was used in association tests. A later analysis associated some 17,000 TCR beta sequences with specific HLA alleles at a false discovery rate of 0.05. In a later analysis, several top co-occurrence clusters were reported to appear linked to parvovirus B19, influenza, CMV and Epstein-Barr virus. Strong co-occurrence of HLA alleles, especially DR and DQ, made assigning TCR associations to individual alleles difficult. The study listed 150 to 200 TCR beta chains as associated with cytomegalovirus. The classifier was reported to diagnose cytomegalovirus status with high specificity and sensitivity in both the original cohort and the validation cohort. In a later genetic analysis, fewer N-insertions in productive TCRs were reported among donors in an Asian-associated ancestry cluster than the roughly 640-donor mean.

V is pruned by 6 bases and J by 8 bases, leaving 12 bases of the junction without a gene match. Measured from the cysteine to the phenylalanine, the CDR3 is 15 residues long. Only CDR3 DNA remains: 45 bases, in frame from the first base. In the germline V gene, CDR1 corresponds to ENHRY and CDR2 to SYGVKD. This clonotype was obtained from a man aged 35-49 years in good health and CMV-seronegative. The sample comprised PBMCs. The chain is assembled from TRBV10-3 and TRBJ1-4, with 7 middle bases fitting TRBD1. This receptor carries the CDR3 CAIRGTGEAEEKLFF. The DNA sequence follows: TGTGCCATCAGAGGAACAGGGGAGGCAGAAGAAAAACTGTTTTTT.